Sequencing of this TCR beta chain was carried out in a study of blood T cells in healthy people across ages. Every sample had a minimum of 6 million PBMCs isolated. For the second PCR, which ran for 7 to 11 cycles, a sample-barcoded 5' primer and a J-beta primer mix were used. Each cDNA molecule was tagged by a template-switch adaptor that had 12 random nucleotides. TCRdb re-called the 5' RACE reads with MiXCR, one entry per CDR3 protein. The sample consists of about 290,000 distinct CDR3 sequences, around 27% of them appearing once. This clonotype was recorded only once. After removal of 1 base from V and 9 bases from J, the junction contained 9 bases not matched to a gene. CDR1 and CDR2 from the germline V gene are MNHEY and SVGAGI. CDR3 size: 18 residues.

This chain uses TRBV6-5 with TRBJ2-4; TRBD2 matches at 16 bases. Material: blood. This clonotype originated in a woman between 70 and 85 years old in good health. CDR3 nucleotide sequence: TGTGCCAGCAGTTACTTGGGACTAGCGGGAGGGCTTAACGTCATTCAGTACTTC. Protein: CASSYLGLAGGLNVIQYF.